This T cell receptor (beta chain) was sequenced during a study of human T cells and chemical hapten exposure. As the library was built, unique molecular identifiers were attached to individual cDNA molecules. TCRdb called the RACE reads again in MiXCR, with one record for every CDR3 protein. Seen here are around 47,000 distinct CDR3 sequences, around 4% observed once, and the top ten hold 5.6%. This clonotype appeared many times. The CDR3 covers 13 residues. Germline-derived CDR1 and CDR2 are DFQATT and SNEGSKA (reference sequence). V lost 0 bases to trimming and J lost 2 bases, with 8 bases between them. Time point in this sample: healthy volunteer bleed at 6 weeks. Unfractionated whole blood was the source from which total RNA was extracted.

Material for sequencing was whole blood. This chain links TRBV20-1 with TRBJ2-7; no clear D. The receptor was derived from a human donor in good health. Some clones in this sample may be carry-over from other donors' samples. This CDR3 reads CSARDLGPYEQYF. CDR3 bases: TGCAGTGCTAGAGATCTTGGGCCCTACGAGCAGTACTTC.